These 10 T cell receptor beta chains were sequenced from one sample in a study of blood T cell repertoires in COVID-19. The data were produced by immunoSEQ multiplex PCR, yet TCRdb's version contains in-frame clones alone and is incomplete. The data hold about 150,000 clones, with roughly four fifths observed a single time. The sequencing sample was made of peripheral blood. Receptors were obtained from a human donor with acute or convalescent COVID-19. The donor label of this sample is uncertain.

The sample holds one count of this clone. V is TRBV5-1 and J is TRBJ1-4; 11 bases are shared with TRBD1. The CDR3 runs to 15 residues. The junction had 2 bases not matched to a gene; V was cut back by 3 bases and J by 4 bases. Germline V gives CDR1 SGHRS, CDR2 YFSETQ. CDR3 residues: CASSWTGGFNEKLFF. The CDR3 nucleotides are TGCGCCAGCAGCTGGACAGGGGGCTTTAATGAAAAACTGTTTTTT.

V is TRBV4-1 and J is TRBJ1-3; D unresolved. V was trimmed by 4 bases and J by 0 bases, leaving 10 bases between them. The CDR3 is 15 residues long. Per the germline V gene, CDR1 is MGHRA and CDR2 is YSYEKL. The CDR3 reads CASSRTDISGNTIYF. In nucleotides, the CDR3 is TGCGCCAGCAGCCGAACAGATATCTCTGGAAACACCATATATTTT.

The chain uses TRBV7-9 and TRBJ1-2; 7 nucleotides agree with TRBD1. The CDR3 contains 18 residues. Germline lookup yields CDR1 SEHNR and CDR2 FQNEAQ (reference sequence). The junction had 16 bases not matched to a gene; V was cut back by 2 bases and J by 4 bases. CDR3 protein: CASSLNWDSTTRGYGYTF. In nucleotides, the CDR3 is TGTGCCAGCAGCTTAAACTGGGACAGTACGACCCGGGGCTATGGCTACACCTTC.

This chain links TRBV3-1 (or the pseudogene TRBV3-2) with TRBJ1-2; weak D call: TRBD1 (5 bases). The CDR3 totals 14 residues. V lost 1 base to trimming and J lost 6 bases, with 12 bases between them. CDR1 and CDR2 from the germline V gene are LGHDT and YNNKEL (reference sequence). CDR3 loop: CASSQVGLENGYTF. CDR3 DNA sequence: TGTGCCAGCAGCCAAGTGGGACTAGAGAATGGCTACACCTTC.

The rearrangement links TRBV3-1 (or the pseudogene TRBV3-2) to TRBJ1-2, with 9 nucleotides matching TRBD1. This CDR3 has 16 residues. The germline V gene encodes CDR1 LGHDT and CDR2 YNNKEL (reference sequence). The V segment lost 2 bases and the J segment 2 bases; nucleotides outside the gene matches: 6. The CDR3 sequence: CASSQRTGGGNYGYTF. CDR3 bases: TGTGCCAGCAGCCAACGAACAGGGGGCGGCAACTATGGCTACACCTTC.

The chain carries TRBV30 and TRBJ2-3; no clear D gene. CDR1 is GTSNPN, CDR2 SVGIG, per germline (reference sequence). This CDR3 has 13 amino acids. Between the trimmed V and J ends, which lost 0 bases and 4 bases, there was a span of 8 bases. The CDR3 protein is CAWSVKASDTQYF. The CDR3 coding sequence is TGTGCCTGGAGTGTTAAAGCGTCAGATACGCAGTATTTT.

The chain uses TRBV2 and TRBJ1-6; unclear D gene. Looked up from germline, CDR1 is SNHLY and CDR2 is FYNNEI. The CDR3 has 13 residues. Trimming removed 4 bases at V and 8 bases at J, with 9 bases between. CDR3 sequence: CASSVEEDSPLHF. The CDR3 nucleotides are TGTGCCAGCAGTGTAGAAGAGGATTCACCCCTCCACTTT.

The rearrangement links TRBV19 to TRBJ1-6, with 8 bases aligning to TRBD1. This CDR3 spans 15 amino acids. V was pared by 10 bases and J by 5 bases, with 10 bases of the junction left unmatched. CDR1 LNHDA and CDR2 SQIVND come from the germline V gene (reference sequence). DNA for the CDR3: TGTGCCACGCGGAGTGGACAGGGCGATAATTCACCCCTCCACTTT. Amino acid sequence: CATRSGQGDNSPLHF.

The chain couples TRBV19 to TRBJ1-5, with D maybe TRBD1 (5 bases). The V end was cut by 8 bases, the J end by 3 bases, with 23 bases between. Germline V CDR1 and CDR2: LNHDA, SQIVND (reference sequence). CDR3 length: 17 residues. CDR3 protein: CASDLRDAGGNNQPQHF. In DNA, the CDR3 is TGTGCCAGTGACTTAAGGGACGCGGGGGGAAACAATCAGCCCCAGCATTTT.

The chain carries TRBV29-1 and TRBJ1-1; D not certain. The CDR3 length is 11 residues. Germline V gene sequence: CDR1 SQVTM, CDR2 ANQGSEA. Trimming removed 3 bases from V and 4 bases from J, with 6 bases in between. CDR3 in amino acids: CSVEETTEAFF. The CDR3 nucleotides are TGCAGCGTTGAGGAGACCACTGAAGCTTTCTTT.